These 6 T cell receptor beta chains were sequenced from one sample in a study of cytomegalovirus exposure and HLA in healthy donors. Primers included in the PCR were 60 Vbeta and 13 Jbeta primers. Method: immunoSEQ multiplex PCR; TCRdb's copy keeps in-frame clones and lacks some. Of fewer than 150,000 clones in the sample, about 75% are singletons; the top ten hold 25% to 35%. The sequenced sample consisted of PBMCs. The receptors were sampled from a man in his sixties in good health and CMV-seropositive.

About this clone: The junction differs from germline at one of its ends, possibly a read error. V and J are TRBV19 and TRBJ1-2; TRBD1 matches at 9 bases. CDR3 length: 15 amino acids. Germline V CDR1 and CDR2: LNHDA, SQIVND (reference sequence). This chain's CDR3 is CASSIPGTGKYVYTF. The DNA of the CDR3 is TGTGCCAGTAGTATACCCGGGACAGGGAAATATGTCTACACCTTC.

The rearrangement links TRBV29-1 to TRBJ2-7; tentative D call: TRBD1 (8 bases). Germline CDR1 and CDR2: SQVTM and ANQGSEA. The CDR3 has 14 residues. Trimming removed 4 bases at V and 3 bases at J, with 16 bases between. Written as DNA, the CDR3 is TGCAGCGTTGCAGGACAGGGACTATTCTACGAGCAGTACTTC. It codes for CSVAGQGLFYEQYF.

The chain joins TRBV6-5 to TRBJ2-3; TRBD2 agrees at 13 bases. Germline trimming cut 2 bases from V and 5 bases from J; bases unmatched to any gene: 4. Germline V gene lookup returns CDR1 MNHEY and CDR2 SVGAGI. The CDR3 is made up of 16 amino acids. CDR3 protein: CASSYGLAGVGDTQYF. The CDR3 DNA is TGTGCCAGCAGTTACGGACTAGCGGGAGTTGGAGATACGCAGTATTTT.

This clone was detected only a few times. The chain carries TRBV9 and TRBJ2-5; 14 bases line up with TRBD2. The CDR3 consists of 16 residues. J was trimmed by 1 base and V by 3 bases; bases with no gene match: 2. Germline lookup yields CDR1 SGDLS and CDR2 YYNGEE. The CDR3 DNA follows: TGTGCCAGCAGCGCGGGACTAGCGGGGGCCCAAGAGACCCAGTACTTC. Translating it yields CASSAGLAGAQETQYF.

The rearrangement joins TRBV30 to TRBJ1-2; a possible D gene is TRBD1 (6 bases). The CDR3 extends over 13 amino acids. From germline, CDR1 is GTSNPN and CDR2 SVGIG (reference sequence). Deletions cut 8 bases from V and 3 bases from J, with 16 bases between. CDR3 sequence (DNA): TGTGCCAAAGGGGGTGACGGGCACTATGGCTACACCTTC. This translates into CAKGGDGHYGYTF.

J is TRBJ1-2 and V is TRBV7-3; D is possibly TRBD1 (6 bases). The germline V gene encodes CDR1 SGHTA and CDR2 FQGTGA. V shed 5 bases and J shed 2 bases, with 15 bases lying between them. The CDR3 sequence is 15 residues long. The CDR3 loop reads CASSQTGSLNYGYTF. The CDR3 DNA sequence: TGTGCCAGCAGCCAGACAGGATCCCTCAACTATGGCTACACCTTC.